This note documents a single TCR beta chain sequence. V dropped 6 bases and J dropped 8; count of bases not matched to a gene: 5. This CDR3 comprises 12 residues. Germline V lookup: CDR1 SQVTM, CDR2 ANQGSEA. TCRdb's table, derived via immunoSEQ multiplex PCR, lists solely in-frame clones and lacks some. The sample holds about 350,000 clones; about 90% are singletons and the top ten take 2.5% to 4%. This specimen belongs to a study of blood T cell repertoires in COVID-19. The receptor was derived from a woman in her late teens or twenties who had recovered from COVID-19. The chain carries TRBV29-1 and TRBJ1-1; 11 bases agree with TRBD1. Sequences were obtained from peripheral blood. Written as DNA, the CDR3 is TGCAGCGTCGGACAGGGGGCCGACGAAGCTTTCTTT. Protein sequence: CSVGQGADEAFF.